This T cell receptor beta chain was observed in a study of T cells in Graves' hyperthyroidism and ophthalmopathy. Germline V gives CDR1 SGHRS, CDR2 YFSETQ. The CDR3 totals 15 residues. Losses at the gene ends were 4 bases for V and 3 bases for J; bases not matched to a gene: 3. Based on clinical symptoms, serum thyroxine and TRAb, thyroid ultrasound and orbital computed tomography, diagnoses were reached. RNA transcripts served as the template for amplifying TCR beta CDR3 regions. With the HTBI primer set, the TCR CDR3 went through a first round of RT-PCR. Using its own MiXCR run on the multiplex PCR reads, TCRdb lists one record per CDR3 protein. The repertoire holds about 660,000 distinct CDR3 sequences, with 45% as singletons.

This sequence originates from an adult man with Graves' disease, either hyperthyroidism or ophthalmopathy (not recorded which). This rearrangement joins TRBV5-1 to TRBJ1-3, with 11 bases matching TRBD1. Sequencing was carried out using peripheral blood or thyroid tissue (not recorded which). The DNA for the CDR3 is TGCGCCAGCAGCCCGGACAGGGGGCTTGGAAACACCATATATTTT. Translation gives CASSPDRGLGNTIYF.